These 7 T cell receptor beta chains originate from one sample sequenced in a study of vaccination and CD4 T cells after COVID-19 (dated by TCRdb to 2021 to 2024). The antigens these receptors bind are not known. Read against the paper, the sample's time point label means: late sampling 161 to 241 days after vaccination in a few convalescent patients. The treatment or condition label corresponds to: roughly 10-day PBMC culture with coronavirus spike peptide pools or control peptides (ViraFEST assay). Library generation was performed with PCR. Reads for this sample came from an Illumina iSeq 100. DNA from cultured CD4+ T cells underwent TCR sequencing with the Oncomine TCR Beta short-read assay at the Johns Hopkins FTIC core. The public reads were reanalyzed by TCRdb: fastp trimming at Q25, MiXCR alignment, in-frame beta chains only. One record per CDR3 amino acid sequence lists the most common genes and DNA. The sample contains around 16,000 distinct CDR3 sequences, about 59% of them found a single time. The ten most abundant clones make up about a sixth of the sample.

Here the sequenced sample was CD4+ T cells from blood, cultured in vitro, taken about 7 months after SARS-CoV-2 vaccination. Receptor source: a human donor who had recovered from COVID-19.

V usage is TRBV24-1 and J usage is TRBJ2-5; tentatively, D is TRBD1 or TRBD2 (5 bases each). Per the germline V gene, CDR1 is KGHDR and CDR2 is SFDVKD. The V end lost 3 bases, the J end lost 0 bases, and 10 bases lay between the germline ends. The CDR3 covers 15 residues. Here the CDR3 reads CATSDVRGYQETQYF. The CDR3 nucleotides read TGTGCCACCAGTGATGTTCGGGGCTACCAAGAGACCCAGTACTTC.

The sample holds one count of this clonotype. V usage is TRBV19 and J usage is TRBJ1-5; a possible D gene is TRBD1 (6 bases). The ends were cut back, 7 bases at V and 1 base at J, with 20 bases in the middle. CDR3 length: 17 amino acids. Germline V gene lookup returns CDR1 LNHDA and CDR2 SQIVND (reference sequence). CDR3 region: CASTPGHSSRSNQPQHF. In DNA form, the CDR3 reads TGTGCCAGTACCCCGGGACACTCTTCCCGGAGCAATCAGCCCCAGCATTTT.

This clonotype was observed a few times. The chain employs TRBV7-8 and TRBJ1-2; 11 nucleotides agree with TRBD1. J lost 7 bases, V lost 1 base, and 8 bases had no gene match. Germline V lookup: CDR1 SGHVS, CDR2 FQNEAQ. The CDR3 length is 16 residues. The CDR3 coding sequence is TGTGCCAGCAGCTTAGAAGGACAGGGGGCGTTTTCTGGCTACACCTTC. Protein: CASSLEGQGAFSGYTF.

This chain links TRBV19 with TRBJ1-1; 9 positions agree with TRBD1. The trim removed 4 bases at V and 6 bases at J, leaving 3 bases unmatched. Germline CDR1 LNHDA, CDR2 SQIVND (reference sequence). This CDR3 is 13 amino acids long. The CDR3 loop is CASSTRQGAEAFF. CDR3 DNA sequence: TGTGCCAGTAGTACCCGACAGGGGGCTGAAGCTTTCTTT.

This chain connects TRBV24-1 to TRBJ2-5, with D unclear. The germline V gene encodes CDR1 KGHDR and CDR2 SFDVKD. This CDR3 has 12 amino acids. The germline V and J ends were trimmed by 1 base and 4 bases, with 3 bases remaining between them. CDR3 region: CATSDLGETQYF. Written as DNA, the CDR3 is TGTGCCACCAGTGATTTAGGAGAGACCCAGTACTTC.

The rearrangement links TRBV7-2 to TRBJ2-7; D might be TRBD2 (5 bases). The CDR3 spans 14 residues. The V and J ends lost 4 bases and 3 bases respectively, with 13 bases between them. The germline V gene has CDR1 SGHTA and CDR2 FQGNSA. The CDR3 protein is CASSSELVSYEQYF. DNA of the CDR3: TGTGCCAGCAGCTCAGAACTAGTAAGCTACGAGCAGTACTTC.

The rearrangement joins TRBV6-1 to TRBJ1-5; D uncertain. Germline CDR1 and CDR2: MNHNS and SASEGT. The ends were cut back, 1 base at V and 3 bases at J, with 10 bases in the middle. The CDR3 has 15 residues. Here the CDR3 DNA reads TGTGCCAGCAGTGAAGGGGTTAGCTTCAATCAGCCCCAGCATTTT. The encoded protein is CASSEGVSFNQPQHF.